The next 15 T cell receptor beta chains were all read from a single sample in a study of T cell responses to AZD1222 COVID-19 vaccine. The protocol was immunoSEQ multiplex PCR, while the TCRdb copy is restricted to in-frame clones and leaves out a portion. The data hold 120,000 to 150,000 clones, with about 90% observed a single time. This material consisted of peripheral blood, taken 28 days after the second AZD1222 dose. The receptors shown here come from an adult who received the AZD1222 COVID-19 vaccine.

This rearrangement joins TRBV15 to TRBJ1-4, with TRBD1 matching over 7 bases. The J segment lost 5 bases and the V segment lost 2 bases, leaving 8 bases of the junction unmatched. This CDR3 spans 16 amino acids. Germline V gives CDR1 LNHNV, CDR2 YYDKDF (reference sequence). CDR3 sequence (DNA): TGTGCCACCAGCAGAACCTTAACAGGGGTGAATGAAAAACTGTTTTTT. This codes for CATSRTLTGVNEKLFF.

The rearrangement links TRBV19 to TRBJ1-5; 7 bases are shared with TRBD1. Trimming cost V 9 bases and J 1 base; bases outside gene matches: 3. This CDR3 region has 13 residues. Germline V gives CDR1 LNHDA, CDR2 SQIVND (reference sequence). The CDR3 DNA reads TGTGCCAGCGGACAGGACAGCAATCAGCCCCAGCATTTT. It translates to CASGQDSNQPQHF.

J is TRBJ2-5 and V is TRBV9; 10 bases fit TRBD2. This CDR3 has 15 residues. V lost 0 bases and J lost 6; bases outside the gene matches: 5. Per the germline V gene, CDR1 is SGDLS and CDR2 is YYNGEE. The CDR3 DNA sequence: TGTGCCAGCAGCGTAGGAGGGACTAGCGTACAGACCCAGTACTTC. Translating it yields CASSVGGTSVQTQYF.

V usage is TRBV6-5 and J usage is TRBJ2-7; 7 bases match TRBD1. V gave up 5 bases and J gave up 6 bases; unmatched junction bases: 4. The V gene's germline CDR1 is MNHEY and CDR2 SVGAGI. The CDR3 is 12 amino acids. The CDR3 spells CASSRPGGEQYF. CDR3 DNA sequence: TGTGCCAGCAGTAGACCAGGGGGCGAGCAGTACTTC.

V is TRBV21-1 and J is TRBJ1-3; the table gives TRBD1 as D, unverified against the DNA. TRBV21-1 is described as a pseudogene. This CDR3 region has 16 residues. CDR3 nucleotides: TGTGCCAGCAGCTCGACAGGCCCCCCCTCTGGAAACACCATATATTTT. It translates to CASSSTGPPSGNTIYF.

The V gene is TRBV5-4, the J gene TRBJ2-2, with unresolved D. V lost 4 bases to trimming and J lost 0 bases, with 13 bases between them. CDR3 size: 16 residues. The germline V gene has CDR1 SGHNT and CDR2 YYREEE (reference sequence). The CDR3 loop is CASSTRSIANTGELFF. In DNA form, the CDR3 reads TGTGCCAGCAGCACCCGGAGTATCGCGAACACCGGGGAGCTGTTTTTT.

The CDR3 region has the DNA TGCGCCAGCAGCCCGGATAGACAGGGGGCGATCGAGACCCAGTACTTC. This translates into CASSPDRQGAIETQYF. This rearrangement joins TRBV5-1 to TRBJ2-5; 10 nucleotides line up with TRBD1. Unmatched junction bases numbered 11, after V lost 4 bases and J lost 5 bases. The CDR3 spans 16 residues. Germline lookup yields CDR1 SGHRS and CDR2 YFSETQ.

CDR3 coding DNA: TGCAGCGTGGGCCGACGGGGCTCCTACAATGAGCAGTTCTTC. This codes for CSVGRRGSYNEQFF. V and J are TRBV29-1 and TRBJ2-1; maybe TRBD2 (5 bases). The V end was cut by 6 bases, the J end by 0 bases, with 12 bases between. This CDR3 comprises 14 residues. In germline, CDR1 is SQVTM, CDR2 ANQGSEA.

The rearrangement uses TRBV29-1 and TRBJ1-3; D is unresolved. Germline V gene sequence: CDR1 SQVTM, CDR2 ANQGSEA. Trimming left V 7 bases short and J 10 bases short, with 11 bases between. This CDR3 contains 10 residues. The CDR3 loop is CSAGAETIYF. The DNA of the CDR3 is TGCAGCGCCGGCGCTGAGACCATATATTTT.

CDR3 sequence: CASSQYLGRLTGQETQYF. The CDR3 coding sequence is TGTGCCAGCAGCCAATACCTCGGTCGGCTGACCGGCCAAGAGACCCAGTACTTC. The rearrangement links TRBV11-2 to TRBJ2-5; no reliable D call. The CDR3 consists of 18 residues. From germline, CDR1 is SGHAT and CDR2 FQNNGV. Trimming removed 5 bases from V and 1 base from J, with 23 bases in between.

V and J are TRBV19 and TRBJ1-4; 11 bases are a match to TRBD1. The CDR3 covers 16 residues. CDR1 is LNHDA and CDR2 is SQIVND in the germline V gene (reference sequence). The trim removed 3 bases at V and 8 bases at J, leaving 8 bases unmatched. CDR3 loop: CASSIIGTGGHEKLFF. CDR3 nucleotide sequence: TGTGCCAGTAGTATTATAGGGACAGGGGGGCACGAAAAACTGTTTTTT.

This clone has a handful of counts. V is TRBV19 and J is TRBJ2-7, with 8 bases aligning to TRBD1. From germline, CDR1 is LNHDA and CDR2 SQIVND (reference sequence). Trimming cost V 7 bases and J 2 bases; bases outside gene matches: 7. The CDR3 spans 14 residues. The CDR3 region has the DNA TGTGCCAGTAAATCCGGGACAGGAACCTACGAGCAGTACTTC. Its protein product is CASKSGTGTYEQYF. The full variable domain, in which reference TRBV19 and TRBJ2-7 provide the parts outside the CDR3, is DGGITQSPKYLFRKEGQNVTLSCEQNLNHDAMYWYRQDPGQGLRLIYYSQIVNDFQKGDIAEGYSVSREKKESFPLTVTSAQKNPTAFYLCASKSGTGTYEQYFGPGTRLTVT.

In DNA form, the CDR3 reads TGTGCCAGCAGGCCTACCCATCTGAACGAGCAGTACTTC. Protein sequence: CASRPTHLNEQYF. This chain joins TRBV6-6 and TRBJ2-7; D gene ambiguous. The germline V and J ends were trimmed by 6 bases and 5 bases, with 14 bases remaining between them. CDR1 is MNHNY, CDR2 SVGAGI, per germline (reference sequence). The CDR3 extends over 13 amino acids.

The chain joins TRBV15 to TRBJ2-5; D not resolved. This CDR3 comprises 12 residues. CDR1 and CDR2 from the germline V gene are LNHNV and YYDKDF (reference sequence). Trimming cost V 4 bases and J 0 bases, with 3 bases left between them. The CDR3 DNA follows: TGTGCCACCAGCAACAACCAAGAGACCCAGTACTTC. Encoded protein: CATSNNQETQYF.

The gene calls are TRBV19 and TRBJ2-7, with 10 bases fitting TRBD2. The CDR3 extends over 12 amino acids. The germline V gene has CDR1 LNHDA and CDR2 SQIVND (reference sequence). V lost 9 bases and J lost 7; bases outside the gene matches: 6. DNA of the CDR3: TGTGCCAGCAGGACTAGCGGTACAGAGCAGTACTTC. It translates to CASRTSGTEQYF.